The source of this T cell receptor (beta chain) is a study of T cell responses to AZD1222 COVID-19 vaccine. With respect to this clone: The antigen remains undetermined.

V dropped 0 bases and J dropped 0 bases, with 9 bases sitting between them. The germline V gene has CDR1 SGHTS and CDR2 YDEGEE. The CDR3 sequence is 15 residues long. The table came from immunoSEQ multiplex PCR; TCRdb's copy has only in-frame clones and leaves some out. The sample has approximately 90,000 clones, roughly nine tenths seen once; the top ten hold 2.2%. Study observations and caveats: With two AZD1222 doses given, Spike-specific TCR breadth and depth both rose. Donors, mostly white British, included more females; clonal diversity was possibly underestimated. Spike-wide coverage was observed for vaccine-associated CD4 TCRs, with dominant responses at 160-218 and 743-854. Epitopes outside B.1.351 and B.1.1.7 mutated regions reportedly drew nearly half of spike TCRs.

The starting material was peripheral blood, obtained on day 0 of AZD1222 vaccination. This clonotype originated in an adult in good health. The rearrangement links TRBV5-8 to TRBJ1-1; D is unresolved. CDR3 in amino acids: CASSLVRRLNTEAFF. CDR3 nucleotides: TGTGCCAGCAGCTTGGTACGGAGACTGAACACTGAAGCTTTCTTT.